Described below is a single T cell receptor beta chain sequence and its context. Its antigen remains unidentified. The CDR3 is 13 residues long. V lost 6 bases and J lost 5, with 14 bases in between. Per germline, CDR1 DFQATT and CDR2 SNEGSKA (reference sequence). TCR beta sequences were obtained from blood CD8+ and CD4+ T cells. TEMRA cells were FACS-enriched, unlike CD8+ and CD4+ T cells, which were negatively isolated. Random hexamers were used to reverse transcribe an amount of roughly 0.5 to 1 ug RNA. Each CDR3 protein is one row after TCRdb ran MiXCR on the immunoSEQ multiplex PCR reads. The table lists around 150,000 distinct CDR3 sequences, 95% of them singletons. The data are from a study of CD8 T cells in Susac syndrome. Findings and caveats of the study: As acknowledged by the study, its TCR sequencing and HLA analysis included a relatively small number of individuals.

The clonotype comes from a human donor with Susac syndrome. The sequenced material came from CD4+ T cells from PBMCs. The chain combines TRBV20-1 with TRBJ1-5; possible D gene TRBD1, 6 bases. Here the CDR3 reads CSAGGGNDQPQHF. The CDR3 DNA follows: TGCAGTGCCGGGGGGGGCAATGATCAGCCCCAGCATTTT.